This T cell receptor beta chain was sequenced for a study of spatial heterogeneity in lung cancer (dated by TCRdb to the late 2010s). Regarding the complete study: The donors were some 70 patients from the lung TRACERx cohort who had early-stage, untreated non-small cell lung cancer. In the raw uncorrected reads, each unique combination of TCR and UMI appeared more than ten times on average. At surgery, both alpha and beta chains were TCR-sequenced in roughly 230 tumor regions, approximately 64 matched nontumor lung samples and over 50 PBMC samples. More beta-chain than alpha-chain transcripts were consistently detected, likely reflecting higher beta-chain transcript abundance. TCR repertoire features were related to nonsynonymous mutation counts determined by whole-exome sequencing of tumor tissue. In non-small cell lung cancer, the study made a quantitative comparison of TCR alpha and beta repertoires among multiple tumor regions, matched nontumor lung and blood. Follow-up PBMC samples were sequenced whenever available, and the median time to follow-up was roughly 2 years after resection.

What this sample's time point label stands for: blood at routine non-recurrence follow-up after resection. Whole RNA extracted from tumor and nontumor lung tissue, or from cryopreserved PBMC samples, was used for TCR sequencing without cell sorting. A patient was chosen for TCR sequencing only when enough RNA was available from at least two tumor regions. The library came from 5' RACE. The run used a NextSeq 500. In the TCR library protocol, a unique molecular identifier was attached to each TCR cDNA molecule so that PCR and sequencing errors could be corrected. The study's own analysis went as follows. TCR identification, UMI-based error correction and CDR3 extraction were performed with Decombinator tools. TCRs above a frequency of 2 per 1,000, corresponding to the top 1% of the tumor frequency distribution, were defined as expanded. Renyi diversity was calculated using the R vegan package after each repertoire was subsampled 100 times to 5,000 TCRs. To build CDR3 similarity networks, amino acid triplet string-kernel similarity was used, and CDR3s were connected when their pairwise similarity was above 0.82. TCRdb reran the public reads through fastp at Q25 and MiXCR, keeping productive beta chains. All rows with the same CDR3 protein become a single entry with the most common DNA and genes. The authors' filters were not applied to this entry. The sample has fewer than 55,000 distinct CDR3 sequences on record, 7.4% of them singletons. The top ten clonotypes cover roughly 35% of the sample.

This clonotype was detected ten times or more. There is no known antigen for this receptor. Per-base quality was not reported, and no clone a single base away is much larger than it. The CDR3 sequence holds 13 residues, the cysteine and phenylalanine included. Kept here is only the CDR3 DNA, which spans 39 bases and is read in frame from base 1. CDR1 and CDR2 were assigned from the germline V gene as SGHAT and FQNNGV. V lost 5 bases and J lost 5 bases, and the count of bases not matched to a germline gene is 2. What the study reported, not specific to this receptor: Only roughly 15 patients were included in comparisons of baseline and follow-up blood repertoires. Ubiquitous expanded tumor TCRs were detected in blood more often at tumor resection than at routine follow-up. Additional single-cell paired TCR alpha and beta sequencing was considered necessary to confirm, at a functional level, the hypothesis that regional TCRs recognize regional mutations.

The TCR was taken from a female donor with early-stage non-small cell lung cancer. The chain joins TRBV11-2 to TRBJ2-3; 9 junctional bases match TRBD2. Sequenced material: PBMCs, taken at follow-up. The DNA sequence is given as TGTGCCAGCAGCCTGACTAGCGGAGATACGCAGTATTTT. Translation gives CASSLTSGDTQYF.